This paragraph covers one T cell receptor beta chain sequence. The sample comes from a study of control samples from healthy donors and cancer patients. Measured with immunoSEQ multiplex PCR; TCRdb has only the in-frame clones, and not every one. The sample yields about 180,000 clones, 85% to 90% seen once. CDR1 and CDR2 (germline): SGHDT, YYEEEE. The CDR3 spans 14 residues. V shed 3 bases and J shed 5 bases, with 14 bases lying between them. This TCR was recovered from a woman between 50 and 59 years old in good health. The chain is built from TRBV5-6 and TRBJ1-2; D may be TRBD1 (6 bases). The sequenced sample was blood. Here the CDR3 DNA reads TGTGCCAGCAGCTCTCAGGGGTTTGGGTATGGCTACACCTTC. It codes for CASSSQGFGYGYTF.